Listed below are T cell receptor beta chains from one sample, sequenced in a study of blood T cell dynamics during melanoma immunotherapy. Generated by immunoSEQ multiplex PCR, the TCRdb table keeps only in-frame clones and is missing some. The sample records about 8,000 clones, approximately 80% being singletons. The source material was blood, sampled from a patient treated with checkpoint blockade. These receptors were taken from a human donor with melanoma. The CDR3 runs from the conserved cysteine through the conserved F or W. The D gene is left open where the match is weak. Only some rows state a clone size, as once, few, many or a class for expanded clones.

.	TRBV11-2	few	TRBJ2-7	CASSYTGGGYEQYF	TGTGCCAGCAGCTATACAGGGGGAGGGTACGAGCAGTACTTC
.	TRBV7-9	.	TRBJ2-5	CASSPGLLQETQYF	TGTGCCAGCAGCCCGGGACTTCTACAAGAGACCCAGTACTTC
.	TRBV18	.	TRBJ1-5	CASSPLGINQPQHF	TGTGCCAGCTCACCACTGGGAATCAATCAGCCCCAGCATTTT
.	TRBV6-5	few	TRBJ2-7	CASSLGATRLYEQYF	TGTGCCAGCAGCCTGGGTGCCACCCGCCTCTACGAGCAGTACTTC
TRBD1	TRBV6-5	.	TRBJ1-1	CASKPKGAAEVFF	TGTGCCAGCAAACCTAAGGGGGCGGCTGAAGTTTTCTTT
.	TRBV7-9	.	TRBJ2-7	CASSFYSPTYEQYF	TGTGCCAGCAGCTTCTACTCACCGACCTACGAGCAGTACTTC
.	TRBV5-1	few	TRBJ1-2	CASSPSGTKEKF	TGCGCCAGCAGCCCCTCCGGGACAAAGGAGAAATTC
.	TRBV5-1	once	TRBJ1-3	CASSLTGNSGNTIYF	TGCGCCAGCAGCCTGACGGGAAACTCTGGAAACACCATATATTTT
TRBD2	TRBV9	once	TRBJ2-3	CASSVGSGGPTSTDTQYF	TGTGCCAGCAGCGTAGGAAGCGGGGGACCTACTAGCACAGATACGCAGTATTTT
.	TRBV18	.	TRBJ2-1	CASSPRTDYNEQFF	TGTGCCAGCTCGCCGCGGACGGACTACAATGAGCAGTTCTTC
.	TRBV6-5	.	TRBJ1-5	CASSLLQGSNQPQHF	TGTGCCAGCAGCCTACTCCAGGGTAGCAATCAGCCCCAGCATTTT
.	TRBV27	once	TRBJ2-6	CASSSSGANLGAGANVLTF	TGTGCCAGCAGTTCATCTGGGGCAAACCTGGGCGCTGGGGCCAACGTCCTGACTTTC
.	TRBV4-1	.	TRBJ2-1	CASSQVSRGLNEQFF	TGCGCCAGCAGCCAAGTGTCCAGGGGTCTCAATGAGCAGTTCTTC
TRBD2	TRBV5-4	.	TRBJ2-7	CASSWRGGGVQYF	TGTGCCAGCAGCTGGAGGGGCGGGGGTGTGCAGTACTTC
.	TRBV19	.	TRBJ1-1	CASSISGLTEAFF	TGTGCCAGTAGTATCTCGGGGCTTACTGAAGCTTTCTTT
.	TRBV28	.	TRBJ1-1	CASIRGGTEAFF	TGTGCCAGTATCCGGGGGGGTACTGAAGCTTTCTTT
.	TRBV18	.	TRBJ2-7	CASSPDRRAYEQYF	TGTGCCAGCTCACCAGACAGGAGAGCCTACGAGCAGTACTTC
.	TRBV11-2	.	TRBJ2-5	CASSSQETQYF	TGTGCCAGCAGCTCCCAAGAGACCCAGTACTTC
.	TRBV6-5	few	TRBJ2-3	CASSYVSLGGTDTQYF	TGTGCCAGCAGTTACGTCTCTCTGGGGGGCACAGATACGCAGTATTTT
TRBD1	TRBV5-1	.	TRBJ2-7	CASSLGDREVEQYF	TGCGCCAGCAGCTTGGGCGACAGGGAAGTCGAGCAGTACTTC
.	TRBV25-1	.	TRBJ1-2	CASSEKGGGYTF	TGTGCCAGCAGTGAAAAGGGAGGTGGCTACACCTTC
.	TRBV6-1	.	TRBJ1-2	CASSVGAHLKGYTF	TGTGCCAGCAGTGTAGGGGCCCATCTAAAGGGCTACACCTTC
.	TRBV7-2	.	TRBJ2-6	CASSPGANVLTF	TGTGCCAGCAGCCCAGGGGCGAACGTCCTGACTTTC
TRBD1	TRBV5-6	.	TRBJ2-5	CASSGDRVSRGTQYF	TGTGCCAGCAGCGGGGACAGGGTTTCCCGTGGCACCCAGTACTTC
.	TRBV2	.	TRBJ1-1	CASSSGRNTEAFF	TGTGCCAGCAGTTCTGGTCGGAACACTGAAGCTTTCTTT
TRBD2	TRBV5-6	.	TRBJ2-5	CASTFKGGGTQETQYF	TGTGCCAGCACCTTTAAGGGCGGGGGAACCCAAGAGACCCAGTACTTC
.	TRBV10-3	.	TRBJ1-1	CAARQENTEAFF	TGTGCCGCCCGACAGGAGAACACTGAAGCTTTCTTT
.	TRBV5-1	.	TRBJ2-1	CASTDLYNEQFF	TGCGCCAGCACGGACCTCTACAATGAGCAGTTCTTC
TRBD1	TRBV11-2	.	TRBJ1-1	CASSFTGDTEAFF	TGTGCCAGCAGCTTTACAGGGGACACTGAAGCTTTCTTT
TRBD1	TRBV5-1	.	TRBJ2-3	CASSLARDRAPYF	TGCGCCAGCAGCTTGGCCCGGGACAGGGCACCGTATTTT
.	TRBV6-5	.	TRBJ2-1	CASRRDIYNEQFF	TGTGCCAGCAGACGAGACATCTACAATGAGCAGTTCTTC
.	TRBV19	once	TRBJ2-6	CASSISSGSGANVLTF	TGTGCCAGTAGTATTTCTTCAGGATCTGGGGCCAACGTCCTGACTTTC
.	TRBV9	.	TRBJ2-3	CASSVEGVRGTDTQYF	TGTGCCAGCAGCGTAGAGGGGGTGCGGGGGACAGATACGCAGTATTTT
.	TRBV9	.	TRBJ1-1	CASTALTFSDGEAFF	TGTGCCAGCACCGCCCTGACATTCAGTGACGGTGAAGCTTTCTTT
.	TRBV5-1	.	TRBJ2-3	CASKEGGTDTQYF	TGCGCCAGCAAGGAGGGGGGCACAGATACGCAGTATTTT
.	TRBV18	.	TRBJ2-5	CASSPGGPETQYF	TGTGCCAGCTCACCGGGGGGCCCAGAGACCCAGTACTTC
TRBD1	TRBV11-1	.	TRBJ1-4	CASSLWDRNEKLFF	TGTGCCAGCAGCTTATGGGACAGGAATGAAAAACTGTTTTTT
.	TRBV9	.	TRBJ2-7	CASSVGGSSYEQYF	TGTGCCAGCAGCGTCGGCGGGTCATCCTACGAGCAGTACTTC
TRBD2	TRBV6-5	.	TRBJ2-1	CASSYAGGPVEQFF	TGTGCCAGCAGTTACGCGGGGGGGCCGGTTGAGCAGTTCTTC
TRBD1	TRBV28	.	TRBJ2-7	CASSSGQGAEQYF	TGTGCCAGCAGTTCGGGACAGGGGGCCGAGCAGTACTTC
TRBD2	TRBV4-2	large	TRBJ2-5	CASSLGLGETQYF	TGTGCCAGCAGCCTCGGACTAGGAGAGACCCAGTACTTC
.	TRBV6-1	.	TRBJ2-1	CASLIIGTYEQFF	TGTGCCAGCCTCATCATAGGAACTTATGAGCAGTTCTTC
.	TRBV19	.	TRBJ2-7	CASSIGLSGEQYF	TGTGCCAGTAGTATCGGACTGTCCGGGGAGCAGTACTTC
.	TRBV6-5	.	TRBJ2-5	CASKIGGAGETQYF	TGTGCCAGCAAGATTGGGGGCGCGGGTGAGACCCAGTACTTC
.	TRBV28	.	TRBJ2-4	CASNTIRDIYIQYF	TGTGCCAGCAACACCATCCGGGACATATACATTCAGTACTTC
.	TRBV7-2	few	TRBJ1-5	CASRYEDQPQHF	TGTGCCAGCAGATACGAGGATCAGCCCCAGCATTTT